This TCR beta chain was identified in a study of blood T cell repertoires in COVID-19. As for the study in general: Acute and convalescent COVID-19 specimens originated in the United States, Italy and Spain. PBMCs, B-cell-depleted T cells, or T cells provided the cDNA or gDNA that made up the material.

Authors' processing steps: Amplified reference gene primers provided the basis for estimating nucleated cell counts. The repertoire was sequenced with immunoSEQ multiplex PCR; TCRdb's copy has only in-frame clones and lacks some. V, J and clone size are those of that table, while D and trimming were read from the DNA. The sample contains approximately 380,000 clones, less than 85% of which appear only once. V lost 6 bases, J lost 6 bases, and 12 bases lay in between. Per germline, CDR1 MNHEY and CDR2 SMNVEV (reference sequence). The CDR3 sequence is 12 residues long. This chain links TRBV27 with TRBJ2-7; tentative D call: TRBD1 (6 bases). This receptor was obtained from a woman aged 18-30 years with acute or convalescent COVID-19. The sequencing sample was made of peripheral blood. The CDR3 spells CASSFTGREQYF. The CDR3 DNA sequence: TGTGCCAGCAGCTTCACAGGGCGCGAGCAGTACTTC.